Listed below are T cell receptor beta chains from one sample, sequenced in a study of OX40 agonist ivuxolimab in advanced cancers. Sequenced by immunoSEQ multiplex PCR; TCRdb stores in-frame clones only, minus some. The profile shows about 94,000 clones, around 91% of them singletons. This specimen was CD4+ or CD8+ T cells sorted from blood, taken in a trial of the OX40 agonist ivuxolimab. These receptor sequences come from an adult with an advanced solid tumor such as melanoma, head and neck, liver or kidney cancer. Each CDR3 is given with its conserved first and last residue. A D gene is named only where the DNA matches it firmly. Size is omitted from some rows. Given values are once, few, many or a class for expanded clones.

J	D	size	V	DNA	CDR3
TRBJ1-5	TRBD1	-	TRBV10-2	TGCGCCAGACCGGGACAGTCCTCGGGAGCCCAGCATTTT	CARPGQSSGAQHF
TRBJ2-3	TRBD1	-	TRBV9	TGTGCCAGCAGCGCCGGAATCGGACAGGGGAGCAGCACAGATACGCAGTATTTT	CASSAGIGQGSSTDTQYF
TRBJ1-1	-	-	TRBV28	TGTGCCAGCAGTTCTGGGTCGGGGAGGAACACTGAAGCTTTCTTT	CASSSGSGRNTEAFF
TRBJ1-5	-	-	TRBV5-6	TGTGCCAGCAGCTTGGGGGGACACCATAGCAATCAGCCCCAGCATTTT	CASSLGGHHSNQPQHF
TRBJ2-7	TRBD2	-	TRBV6-5	TGTGCCAGCAGTCAACCGGGACTAGCTGTTTACGAGCAGTACTTC	CASSQPGLAVYEQYF
TRBJ2-3	TRBD1	-	TRBV5-4	TGTGCCAGCAGCTTGGAACGGGACAGGGTCACAGATACGCAGTATTTT	CASSLERDRVTDTQYF
TRBJ2-5	-	-	TRBV11-3	TGTGCCAGCAGCTTAGGAAGGCAAGAGACCCAGTACTTC	CASSLGRQETQYF
TRBJ2-2	TRBD1	-	TRBV19	TGTGCCACCCCCCGGGACAGGGACAACACCGGGGAGCTGTTTTTT	CATPRDRDNTGELFF
TRBJ2-2	TRBD2	-	TRBV7-7	TGTGCTAGCAGCCCGACTAGCAGCACCGGGGAGCTGTTTTTT	CASSPTSSTGELFF
TRBJ2-1	-	-	TRBV30	TGTGCCTGGAGTCCCCCGAGAGGACCCATCTCCTACAATGAGCAGTTCTTC	CAWSPPRGPISYNEQFF
TRBJ1-2	-	-	TRBV15	TGTGCCACCAGCAGAGATAACAGCCGCTATGGCTACACCTTC	CATSRDNSRYGYTF
TRBJ2-7	-	-	TRBV19	TGTGCCAGTACCATGGGGGCCAGAGCGGGAGAGCAGTACTTC	CASTMGARAGEQYF
TRBJ1-6	-	-	TRBV11-3	TGTGCCAGCAGCTTACGGGGGACAAGTCTAAATTCACCCCTCCACTTT	CASSLRGTSLNSPLHF
TRBJ2-1	TRBD2	-	TRBV10-2	TGCGCCAGCAGAGGACTAGCGGGAGGTACGTCCTCCTACAATGAGCAGTTCTTC	CASRGLAGGTSSYNEQFF
TRBJ2-3	-	-	TRBV7-3	TGTGCCAGCAGCTTAATGTCGGGGAGAAGCACAGATACGCAGTATTTT	CASSLMSGRSTDTQYF
TRBJ2-7	TRBD1	-	TRBV5-1	TGCGCCAGCAGCGGAAGACAGGGCTCCTACGAGCAGTACTTC	CASSGRQGSYEQYF
TRBJ2-1	-	-	TRBV9	TGTGCCAGCAGCGTAGACGGGGCCTCCTACAATGAGCAGTTCTTC	CASSVDGASYNEQFF
TRBJ2-7	-	-	TRBV19	TGTGCCAGTAGTACCTACTCGGGTAGCTCCTACGAGCAGTACTTC	CASSTYSGSSYEQYF
TRBJ1-3	-	-	TRBV7-3	TGTGCCAGCAGCTTCAAAGGGGGGGAGGCAAACACCATATATTTT	CASSFKGGEANTIYF
TRBJ1-4	-	-	TRBV19	TGTGCCAGTAGTATATCCAGGGCTAATGAAAAACTGTTTTTT	CASSISRANEKLFF
TRBJ2-7	-	-	TRBV5-4	TGTGCCAGCAGCTTATCTCAAGAGCAGTACTTC	CASSLSQEQYF
TRBJ1-2	-	-	TRBV5-1	TGCGCCAGCAGCCAGACAGTGGGCTATGGCTACACCTTC	CASSQTVGYGYTF
TRBJ1-3	TRBD1	-	TRBV19	TGTGCCAGTAACCAGGGGGGGACAGGGTCCGGAAACACCATATATTTT	CASNQGGTGSGNTIYF
TRBJ2-7	-	-	TRBV27	TGTGCCAGCAGTTTAAGTTCCGTCGGACTTCGCTACGAGCAGTACTTC	CASSLSSVGLRYEQYF
TRBJ1-5	-	-	TRBV2	TGTGCCAGCAGTGAGGTATCCGGTCAGCCCCAGCATTTT	CASSEVSGQPQHF
TRBJ1-2	-	once	TRBV11-2	TGTGCCAGCAGCGAACAACCGGGAACCTATGGCTACACCTTC	CASSEQPGTYGYTF
TRBJ2-5	-	-	TRBV18	TGTGCCAGCTCACCACCGAGAGGAGCAAGGGATGGAGAGACCCAGTACTTC	CASSPPRGARDGETQYF
TRBJ1-2	-	once	TRBV9	TGTGCCAGCAGCGTAGTTGGGGATGGTAGGATTGACTATGGCTACACCTTC	CASSVVGDGRIDYGYTF
TRBJ2-2	-	-	TRBV9	TGTGCCAGCAGCGTAGGTCTGATGAACACCGGGGAGCTGTTTTTT	CASSVGLMNTGELFF
TRBJ2-7	-	-	TRBV6-1	TGTGCCAGCAGTGAGCGGATAATCGAGCAGTACTTC	CASSERIIEQYF
TRBJ2-3	-	-	TRBV10-2	TGCGCCAGCGGCACCCCACGACAGGGGACTACCCCGCGCACAGATACGCAGTATTTT	CASGTPRQGTTPRTDTQYF
TRBJ2-3	-	-	TRBV7-3	TGTGCCAGCAGCTCCCGAGGGGCGGGGGCATACACAGATACGCAGTATTTT	CASSSRGAGAYTDTQYF
TRBJ2-3	-	-	TRBV7-2	TGTGCCAGCAGCATCAATCTAGATACGCAGTATTTT	CASSINLDTQYF
TRBJ2-3	-	few	TRBV14	TGTGCCAGCAGCCAACAAGGCTTAGATTCGCAGTATTTT	CASSQQGLDSQYF
TRBJ1-2	-	-	TRBV18	TGTGCCAGCTCACCGACCGAAGAAAATTATGGCTACACCTTC	CASSPTEENYGYTF
TRBJ2-2	-	-	TRBV5-4	TGTGCCAGCAGCTTGACGGCATTCACCGGGGAGCTGTTTTTT	CASSLTAFTGELFF
TRBJ1-2	-	-	TRBV2	TGTGCCAGCAGTGAACAGTCGGCCGGCGCTAACTATGGCTACACCTTC	CASSEQSAGANYGYTF
TRBJ2-1	TRBD2	-	TRBV11-3	TGTGCCAGCAGCTTGAACCGAGCGGGAGGACCCTACAATGAGCAGTTCTTC	CASSLNRAGGPYNEQFF
TRBJ2-2	TRBD1	-	TRBV12-5	TGTGCTAGCCCGAATCGCGGGACAGGGGGGCCCGGGGAGCTGTTTTTT	CASPNRGTGGPGELFF
TRBJ2-1	-	-	TRBV7-3	TGTGCCAGCAGCCCTGTACCCAACAATGAGCAGTTCTTC	CASSPVPNNEQFF
TRBJ2-5	-	-	TRBV18	TGTGCCAGCTCACCGGTAGACCCCGCCTCTTTCCAAGAGACCCAGTACTTC	CASSPVDPASFQETQYF
TRBJ1-6	-	-	TRBV7-2	TGTGCCAGCAGCTTAGCTTCACCCCTCCACTTT	CASSLASPLHF
TRBJ2-3	-	-	TRBV19	TGTGCCAGTAACGTAGGTGGGAACACAGATACGCAGTATTTT	CASNVGGNTDTQYF
TRBJ1-2	-	-	TRBV5-6	TGTGCCAGCAGCTCGGGACTCCCTAACTATGGCTACACCTTC	CASSSGLPNYGYTF
TRBJ1-5	-	-	TRBV2	TGTGCCAGCAGTCCTGGTGGGATTTTCAATCAGCCCCAGCATTTT	CASSPGGIFNQPQHF
TRBJ2-3	TRBD2	-	TRBV13	TGTGCCAGCAGCTTATATTTCGCGGGAGGGAGGACAGATACGCAGTATTTT	CASSLYFAGGRTDTQYF
TRBJ1-4	-	-	TRBV19	TGTGCCAGTTCGTATCTTAATGAAAAACTGTTTTTT	CASSYLNEKLFF
TRBJ2-7	-	once	TRBV11-3	TGTGCCAGCAGCCGCCTGTCGTCACTCTACGAGCAGTACTTC	CASSRLSSLYEQYF
TRBJ2-7	TRBD2	-	TRBV15	TGTGCCACCAGCAGCTTCGCGGGAGGGAGCTACGAGCAGTACTTC	CATSSFAGGSYEQYF
TRBJ2-2	TRBD1	-	TRBV10-2	TGCGCCAGCAGCCGACAGGGGGCGAGGGAGCTGTTTTTT	CASSRQGARELFF